This T cell receptor (beta chain) was documented in a study of blood T cell repertoires in COVID-19. For the study at large: Samples of COVID-19 (acute and convalescent) were obtained from the United States, Italy and Spain.

Generated by immunoSEQ multiplex PCR, the TCRdb table keeps only in-frame clones and is missing some. The table has around 70,000 clones, about nine tenths seen once. The germline V and J ends were trimmed by 5 bases and 6 bases, with 14 bases remaining between them. Germline-derived CDR1 and CDR2 are SGHNT and YENEEA. CDR3 length: 14 amino acids. The clonotype originates from a man between 45 and 60 years old with active COVID-19. The sample consisted of peripheral blood. The chain joins TRBV11-3 to TRBJ2-1, with D possibly matching TRBD2 (6 bases). The CDR3 region is CASSDGAGINEQFF. CDR3 DNA sequence: TGTGCCAGCAGCGACGGTGCGGGAATCAATGAGCAGTTCTTC.